One and the same sample provided the 29 T cell receptor beta chains below, sequenced in a study of beta chain features in type 1 diabetes (dated by TCRdb to 2016 to 2018). To prepare the library, the immunoSEQ multiplex PCR assay was applied. The High Capacity cDNA Reverse Transcription Kit was used to reverse transcribe all of the isolated RNA, meaning that expressed TCRB transcripts were what got sequenced. The clones in this table, taken by TCRdb from immuneACCESS, are in-frame only. Not every clone is retained; where verified, under half of the shortfall comes from an unresolved V gene, and the cause of the rest is unknown. Here the sample has 450,000 to 600,000 clones; about 30% occur a single time. Around 0.065% of the sample is taken by the ten largest. Sequencing input: naive CD4+ T cells from blood. The cell subset or site label, read with the paper, signifies: true naive CD4+ T cells. These receptors were collected from a man between 18 and 35 years old in good health.

The V call is TRBV9, the J call TRBJ2-7; 7 positions match TRBD2. CDR1 is SGDLS, CDR2 YYNGEE, per germline. The CDR3 spans 14 residues. Unmatched junction bases numbered 7, after V lost 4 bases and J lost 3 bases. The CDR3 bases are TGTGCCAGCAGCCCTCGACTAGCCCACTACGAGCAGTACTTC. Its translation: CASSPRLAHYEQYF.

J is TRBJ2-4 and V is TRBV18, with 10 bases identical to TRBD1. Germline values: CDR1 KGHSH, CDR2 LQKENI. CDR3 length equals 15 residues. With 2 bases clipped from V and 9 bases from J, the junction kept 7 bases outside the gene matches. The chain's CDR3 is CASSPSGTGVVIQYF. CDR3 in DNA: TGTGCCAGCTCACCAAGTGGGACAGGGGTTGTCATTCAGTACTTC.

V is TRBV29-1 and J is TRBJ1-1, with 8 bases that match TRBD1. J lost 1 base, V lost 6 bases, and 7 bases had no gene match. This CDR3 is 14 amino acids long. Germline values: CDR1 SQVTM, CDR2 ANQGSEA. In nucleotides, the CDR3 is TGCAGCGTGGGACCGGGACAGGCGAACACTGAAGCTTTCTTT. This encodes CSVGPGQANTEAFF.

The V and J genes are TRBV14 and TRBJ2-1; no definite D call. V lost 1 base and J lost 9, with 16 bases in between. The CDR3 length is 15 residues. Germline-derived CDR1 and CDR2 are SGHDN and FVKESK. The CDR3 coding sequence is TGTGCCAGCAGCCAAGTGGCCCCTATGGCTACTGAGCAGTTCTTC. Translation: CASSQVAPMATEQFF.

The chain links TRBV5-1 to TRBJ2-7; 7 nucleotides match TRBD1. CDR1 SGHRS and CDR2 YFSETQ come from the germline V gene. The CDR3 is made up of 15 amino acids. With V trimmed by 4 bases and J by 3 bases, 10 bases remained unmatched. CDR3 sequence (DNA): TGCGCCAGCAGCGCCATCCCCGGGACAGTCTACGAGCAGTACTTC. It codes for CASSAIPGTVYEQYF.

V gene TRBV5-4 combines with J gene TRBJ2-7, with D unclear. CDR1 and CDR2 (germline): SGHNT, YYREEE (reference sequence). The V gene lost 2 bases and the J gene lost 0 bases, with 9 bases spanning the gap. The CDR3 totals 14 residues. CDR3 sequence (DNA): TGTGCCAGCAGCTTCCAGGCAAACTCCTACGAGCAGTACTTC. This codes for CASSFQANSYEQYF.

The CDR3 spells CASTLRGTGDEQYF. As DNA, the CDR3 is TGTGCCAGCACCCTACGCGGGACAGGGGACGAGCAGTACTTC. The chain employs TRBV7-9 and TRBJ2-7; 10 bases agree with TRBD1. CDR3 size: 14 residues. CDR1 is SEHNR, CDR2 FQNEAQ, per germline (reference sequence). Trimming at V came to 7 bases and at J to 5 bases, leaving 8 bases not matched to a gene.

The V gene is TRBV28, the J gene TRBJ1-2; unclear D gene. Germline CDR1 is MDHEN and CDR2 is SYDVKM. The CDR3 contains 13 residues. V dropped 10 bases and J dropped 1 base, with 13 bases sitting between them. CDR3: CAILSTVNYGYTF. Here the CDR3 DNA reads TGTGCCATCCTGTCGACGGTTAACTATGGCTACACCTTC.

J is TRBJ2-5 and V is TRBV7-3, with 7 bases aligning to TRBD2. V shed 2 bases, J shed 2 bases, and the junction held 2 bases outside the gene matches. This CDR3 has 14 amino acids. Germline lookup yields CDR1 SGHTA and CDR2 FQGTGA. The DNA of the CDR3 is TGTGCCAGCAGCTTAGTCGGGGGGCAAGAGACCCAGTACTTC. Protein product: CASSLVGGQETQYF.

There are a few counts of this clone. This rearrangement joins TRBV29-1 to TRBJ2-1, with 11 bases aligning to TRBD1. The CDR3 has 13 amino acids. Unmatched junction bases numbered 2, after V lost 7 bases and J lost 3 bases. CDR1 and CDR2 (germline): SQVTM, ANQGSEA. The CDR3 reads CSGGTGGYNEQFF. The CDR3 DNA follows: TGCAGCGGAGGGACAGGGGGCTACAATGAGCAGTTCTTC.

A note on this clone: Distinct nucleotide sequences in the sample also encode this CDR3. This chain uses TRBV5-1 with TRBJ2-5; D perhaps matches TRBD2 (5 bases). CDR3 length: 14 residues. V lost 0 bases to trimming and J lost 0 bases, with 6 bases between them. Germline V gene sequence: CDR1 SGHRS, CDR2 YFSETQ. CDR3 bases: TGCGCCAGCAGCTTGGCCGGGGACCAAGAGACCCAGTACTTC. Its protein product is CASSLAGDQETQYF.

The chain links TRBV30 to TRBJ1-5, with D hard to call. V dropped 3 bases and J dropped 9 bases, with 12 bases sitting between them. This CDR3 region has 12 residues. The germline CDR1 and CDR2 sequences are GTSNPN and SVGIG (reference sequence). CDR3 in DNA: TGTGCCTGGAGGGCAGGAGAGGGGCCCCAGCATTTT. This codes for CAWRAGEGPQHF.

This clone was detected a few times. V is TRBV2 and J is TRBJ2-5, with TRBD2 identical over 9 bases. Unmatched junction bases numbered 9, after V lost 5 bases and J lost 5 bases. Per germline, CDR1 SNHLY and CDR2 FYNNEI. CDR3 length equals 15 residues. The CDR3 DNA reads TGTGCCAGCAGTTGGGATAGCGGGAGTTATGAGACCCAGTACTTC. This codes for CASSWDSGSYETQYF.

This chain links TRBV5-4 with TRBJ1-2; tentatively, D is TRBD1 (5 bases). This CDR3 has 14 residues. CDR1 is SGHNT and CDR2 is YYREEE in the germline V gene (reference sequence). The V gene lost 4 bases and the J gene lost 6 bases, with 16 bases spanning the gap. The CDR3 protein is CASSPGLAGDGYTF. CDR3 nucleotides: TGTGCCAGCAGCCCGGGACTTGCGGGGGATGGCTACACCTTC. Complete variable domain (other parts from reference TRBV5-4 and TRBJ1-2): ETGVTQSPTHLIKTRGQQVTLRCSSQSGHNTVSWYQQALGQGPQFIFQYYREEENGRGNFPPRFSGLQFPNYSSELNVNALELDDSALYLCASSPGLAGDGYTFGSGTRLTVV.

Of note for this clone: At the DNA level, this CDR3 is encoded by other sequences in the same sample as well. The chain couples TRBV30 to TRBJ2-7; D might be TRBD1 (6 bases). Per the germline V gene, CDR1 is GTSNPN and CDR2 is SVGIG (reference sequence). This CDR3 has 13 amino acids. Trimming pared 2 bases from V and 2 bases from J, leaving 10 bases between. As DNA, the CDR3 is TGTGCCTGGAGTTTCAGGGGAACCTACGAGCAGTACTTC. Translating gives CAWSFRGTYEQYF.

The rearrangement joins TRBV30 to TRBJ2-1; 12 bases line up with TRBD2. The V and J ends lost 5 bases and 7 bases, in that order; junction bases with no gene match: 6. The CDR3 runs 14 residues. CDR1 is GTSNPN, CDR2 SVGIG, per germline (reference sequence). The CDR3 spells CAWLTSGRGNEQFF. DNA of the CDR3: TGTGCCTGGCTGACTAGCGGGAGAGGTAATGAGCAGTTCTTC.

The chain recombines TRBV18 with TRBJ1-1; D remains unclear. The CDR3 runs 13 residues. Trimming shortened V by 4 bases and J by 2 bases, and 8 bases separated the two germline ends. CDR1 and CDR2 from the germline V gene are KGHSH and LQKENI. CDR3 amino acids: CASSLQYNTEAFF. The CDR3 nucleotides are TGTGCCAGCTCACTACAATACAACACTGAAGCTTTCTTT. Filled out from reference TRBV18 and TRBJ1-1, the complete variable domain reads NAGVMQNPRHLVRRRGQEARLRCSPMKGHSHVYWYRQLPEEGLKFMVYLQKENIIDESGMPKERFSAEFPKEGPSILRIQQVVRGDSAAYFCASSLQYNTEAFFGQGTRLTVV.

A few counts support this clone. This chain uses TRBV25-1 with TRBJ2-1, with 10 bases fitting TRBD2. CDR1 is MGHDK and CDR2 is SYGVNS in the germline V gene. The CDR3 runs 16 residues. Germline trimming cut 4 bases from V and 5 bases from J; bases unmatched to any gene: 8. CDR3: CASSGHSGRTNNEQFF. The CDR3 nucleotides read TGTGCCAGCAGTGGGCATAGCGGGAGGACCAACAATGAGCAGTTCTTC.

The V gene is TRBV4-3, the J gene TRBJ2-7; no clear D. Germline CDR1 and CDR2: LGHNA and YSLEER. CDR3 length: 14 amino acids. Trimming stripped 4 bases from V and 2 bases from J, with 12 bases between. The DNA for the CDR3 is TGCGCCAGCAGCCTCAGACCTACCGCCTACGAGCAGTACTTC. Its protein product is CASSLRPTAYEQYF.

V and J are TRBV30 and TRBJ1-4, with D tentatively TRBD1 (5 bases). The CDR3 length is 17 residues. Trimming removed 3 bases from V and 3 bases from J, with 20 bases in between. Germline CDR1 reads GTSNPN; CDR2 reads SVGIG (reference sequence). The CDR3 is CAWRRTGTASPNEKLFF. In DNA, the CDR3 is TGTGCCTGGAGGCGCACCGGGACGGCCTCGCCTAATGAAAAACTGTTTTTT.

The J gene is TRBJ2-3, the V gene TRBV18; D might be TRBD2 (6 bases). Germline V gene data show CDR1 as KGHSH and CDR2 as LQKENI. This CDR3 has 14 residues. Trimming took off 3 bases at V and 4 bases at J, with 11 bases between the two ends. In DNA form, the CDR3 reads TGTGCCAGCTCACCGGTCGGGAGTGCAGATACGCAGTATTTT. It yields the protein CASSPVGSADTQYF.

The chain has TRBV11-2 and TRBJ1-2, with 7 bases lining up with TRBD1. J gave up 5 bases and V 5 bases, and 8 bases lay outside the gene matches. The germline V gene has CDR1 SGHAT and CDR2 FQNNGV. CDR3 length: 14 residues. Here the CDR3 reads CASSPLTGWYGYTF. The CDR3 nucleotides are TGTGCCAGCAGCCCCTTGACAGGGTGGTATGGCTACACCTTC.

In this sample, this clone turned up a few times. CDR3 sequence reads: CASSYSHSQETQYF. The CDR3 bases are TGTGCCAGCAGTTACTCCCACAGCCAAGAGACCCAGTACTTC. This chain links TRBV6-5 with TRBJ2-5; D not resolved. Germline CDR1 is MNHEY and CDR2 is SVGAGI. Trimming removed 0 bases from V and 1 base from J, with 6 bases in between. The CDR3 has 14 residues.

This rearrangement joins TRBV30 to TRBJ2-4; D possibly corresponds to TRBD1 (5 bases). V lost 0 bases to trimming and J lost 2 bases, with 8 bases between them. The germline V gene has CDR1 GTSNPN and CDR2 SVGIG (reference sequence). This CDR3 region has 14 residues. The CDR3 DNA follows: TGTGCCTGGAGTGTAAAGGGGACCAAAAACATTCAGTACTTC. Its translation is CAWSVKGTKNIQYF.

This clone was picked up a small number of times. The chain links TRBV7-2 to TRBJ2-2; TRBD2 matches 13 bases. CDR3 length: 17 residues. Per the germline V gene, CDR1 is SGHTA and CDR2 is FQGNSA. V gave up 0 bases and J gave up 9 bases; unmatched junction bases: 7. DNA for the CDR3: TGTGCCAGCAGCTTAGCGCAACTAGCGGGAGGGCCTCGGGAGCTGTTTTTT. Protein product: CASSLAQLAGGPRELFF.

The V gene is TRBV30, the J gene TRBJ2-6; no clear D gene. V gave up 4 bases and J gave up 0 bases, with 7 bases separating them. The CDR3 consists of 14 residues. Germline loops: CDR1 GTSNPN, CDR2 SVGIG (reference sequence). The CDR3 loop is CAWTRSSGANVLTF. In DNA, the CDR3 is TGTGCCTGGACTAGGAGCTCTGGGGCCAACGTCCTGACTTTC.

The rearrangement links TRBV28 to TRBJ1-1; D is undetermined. V lost 6 bases to trimming and J lost 0 bases, with 8 bases between them. This CDR3 is 13 amino acids long. Germline V lookup: CDR1 MDHEN, CDR2 SYDVKM. The DNA for the CDR3 is TGTGCCAGCAGGGGCGGAGTGAACACTGAAGCTTTCTTT. As protein: CASRGGVNTEAFF.

This chain uses TRBV5-4 with TRBJ2-7, with D unresolved. The germline CDR1 and CDR2 sequences are SGHNT and YYREEE (reference sequence). The CDR3 covers 12 residues. The V gene lost 0 bases and the J gene lost 3 bases, with 4 bases spanning the gap. CDR3 loop: CASSLDNYEQYF. The CDR3 coding sequence is TGTGCCAGCAGCTTGGACAACTACGAGCAGTACTTC.

In regard to this clone: Other nucleotide sequences in the sample specify the same CDR3. The genes are TRBV30 and TRBJ2-6; D unresolved. V was trimmed by 1 base and J by 0 bases, leaving 4 bases between them. Germline V gene sequence: CDR1 GTSNPN, CDR2 SVGIG (reference sequence). The CDR3 totals 14 residues. DNA of the CDR3: TGTGCCTGGAGTGGGGGCTCTGGGGCCAACGTCCTGACTTTC. As protein: CAWSGGSGANVLTF. The entire variable domain, with the rest obtained from reference TRBV30 and TRBJ2-6, is as follows: SQTIHQWPATLVQPVGSPLSLECTVEGTSNPNLYWYRQAAGRGLQLLFYSVGIGQISSEVPQNLSASRPQDRQFILSSKKLLLSDSGFYLCAWSGGSGANVLTFGAGSRLTVL.